The 18 T cell receptor beta chains presented below share a single source sample, sequenced in a study of tumor and adjacent non-tumor tissue in lung cancer (dated by TCRdb to about 2018). Bulk unsorted tissue served as the source for RNA extraction, and RNA quality was assessed using a NanoDrop ND-1000 and an Agilent 2100. Receptors were amplified or captured by multiplex PCR. TCRdb shows the sequencer as Illumina HiSeq 2500. TCRbeta libraries were built by three rounds of nested PCR using primers (Table S4), following protocols modified from ARM-PCR. TCRdb reworked the public reads: Q25 trimming with fastp, MiXCR clone assembly, productive beta chains retained. Here each entry gathers all rows of one CDR3 protein and keeps the most common genes and DNA. This sample comprises about 110,000 distinct CDR3 sequences, roughly 75% of them detected only once. Of the sample, about 40% is held by the ten largest clones.

The sequenced sample consisted of lung tumor tissue. These receptors all stem from an older woman with non-small cell lung cancer.

Remarks on this clonotype: Just one base apart from a much larger clone, this may be a read error. The chain uses TRBV28 and TRBJ2-3; D is unresolved. This CDR3 is 14 amino acids long. V lost 3 bases and J 1 base, leaving 8 bases between the germline ends. Per germline, CDR1 MDHEN and CDR2 SYDVKM. CDR3 DNA sequence: TGTGCCAGCAGTTTCATTTCGGGCACAGATACGCAGTATTTT. This codes for CASSFISGTDTQYF.

Concerning this clonotype itself: A much larger clonotype is one base distant, so this may be a read error. As the CDR3 is not closed by the conserved phenylalanine or tryptophan, this likely results from a read error. The chain combines TRBV12-3 or TRBV12-4 with TRBJ1-1; D is undetermined. V lost 7 bases to trimming and J lost 2 bases, with 11 bases between them. The CDR3 contains 13 residues. The CDR3 coding sequence is TGTGCCAGCACCCTCTTACCAAACACTGAAGCTTTCTAT. Residues: CASTLLPNTEAFY.

On this clonotype: A much larger clone lies a single base off, so this may be a read error. The J gene is TRBJ1-2, the V gene TRBV6-2 or TRBV6-3; no clear D. This CDR3 has 11 residues. CDR1 MNHEY and CDR2 SVGEGT come from the germline V gene. Between the trimmed V and J ends, which lost 6 bases and 8 bases, there was a span of 10 bases. The CDR3 loop is CASRGLGGYTF. CDR3 bases: TGTGCCAGCAGGGGCTTAGGCGGCTACACCTTC.

With respect to this clonotype: The junction does not match germline at one end; this may be a read error. The chain uses TRBV6-1 and TRBJ2-1; TRBD2 agrees at 7 bases. Germline V CDR1 and CDR2: MNHNS, SASEGT. This CDR3 has 15 residues. CDR3 region: CANNLVGGSYNKQFF. In nucleotides, the CDR3 is TGTGCCAACAATTTAGTCGGGGGGAGTTACAATAAGCAGTTCTTC.

Comment on this clonotype: Compared with germline, one end of the junction differs, possibly owing to a read error. This chain connects TRBV11-3 to TRBJ1-1; D not certain. Germline V CDR1 and CDR2: SGHNT, YENEEA. The CDR3 consists of 15 residues. The DNA of the CDR3 is TGTGCCAGCAGCATAGACCTCTCGGGAAACACTGGAACTTTCTTT. Translating gives CASSIDLSGNTGTFF. Together with reference TRBV11-3 and TRBJ1-1, the CDR3 gives the full variable domain: EAGVVQSPRYKIIEKKQPVAFWCNPISGHNTLYWYLQNLGQGPELLIRYENEEAVDDSQLPKDRFSAERLKGVDSTLKIQPAELGDSAVYLCASSIDLSGNTGTFFGQGTRLTVV.

About this clonotype itself: This clone may be a read error of a much larger clone one base away. The chain couples TRBV29-1 to TRBJ2-7, with 11 bases fitting TRBD1. The CDR3 consists of 15 residues. Per the germline V gene, CDR1 is SQVTM and CDR2 is ANQGSEA. The CDR3 region is CGVEEGTGGSYEQYF. Here the CDR3 DNA reads TGCGGCGTTGAAGAGGGGACAGGGGGGTCCTACGAGCAGTACTTC.

In the case of this clonotype: A much larger clonotype is one base distant, so this may be a read error. V and J are TRBV20-1 and TRBJ1-3; D not resolved. Trimming shortened V by 2 bases and J by 0 bases, and 14 bases separated the two germline ends. From germline, CDR1 is DFQATT and CDR2 SNEGSKA (reference sequence). The CDR3 runs 16 residues. The CDR3 loop reads CSARPSRASSGNTIYF. The CDR3 nucleotides read TGCAGTGCTAGACCCTCCCGGGCTAGCTCTGGAAACACCATATATTTT.

Concerning this clonotype itself: Here the CDR3 omits its conserved ending phenylalanine or tryptophan, so a read error is the likely source. The CDR3 coding sequence is TGTGCCAGCAGCTCAGTGCAGGGGGGGCCCTACGAGCAGTACTTA. Amino acid sequence: CASSSVQGGPYEQYL. J is TRBJ2-7 and V is TRBV11-2; D tentatively reads TRBD1 or TRBD2 (7 bases each). The CDR3 has 15 residues. Germline CDR1 is SGHAT and CDR2 is FQNNGV. The ends were cut back, 4 bases at V and 2 bases at J, with 15 bases in the middle.

A word on this clonotype: This may be a read error, as it is one base from a much larger clone. This chain connects TRBV20-1 to TRBJ2-5; 10 bases fit TRBD1. The CDR3 length is 14 residues. Germline CDR1 is DFQATT and CDR2 is SNEGSKA (reference sequence). The CDR3 nucleotides are TGCGGTGCAACCGGGACAGGGGCCGGGGAGACCCAGTACTTC. Its protein product is CGATGTGAGETQYF.

With respect to this clonotype: The junction departs from germline at one end; a sequencing error may be responsible. The genes are TRBV5-4 and TRBJ2-7; 11 positions agree with TRBD2. The CDR3 contains 17 residues. Germline CDR1 SGHNT, CDR2 YYREEE (reference sequence). CDR3 nucleotides: TGTCCCAGCAGCCCCGGGACTAGCGGCCCCCGACCCAGCGAGCAGTACTTC. This encodes CPSSPGTSGPRPSEQYF. Drawing the rest from reference TRBV5-4 and TRBJ2-7, the complete variable domain is ETGVTQSPTHLIKTRGQQVTLRCSSQSGHNTVSWYQQALGQGPQFIFQYYREEENGRGNFPPRFSGLQFPNYSSELNVNALELDDSALYLCPSSPGTSGPRPSEQYFGPGTRLTVT.

About this clonotype: At one of its ends the junction is not consistent with the germline gene, which may arise from a read error. This chain joins TRBV11-2 and TRBJ2-3; TRBD1 or TRBD2 may be the D gene (5 bases each). Germline V gives CDR1 SGHAT, CDR2 FQNNGV. The CDR3 is 15 amino acids. CDR3 bases: TGTGTCAGCAGCACCACTGGGACGGCCACAGACACGCAGTATTTT. This gives the protein CVSSTTGTATDTQYF.

In regard to this clonotype: Because it lacks the conserved phenylalanine or tryptophan at the end, this CDR3 is likely a read error. This chain connects TRBV6-5 to TRBJ1-2; D is unresolved. Germline CDR1 is MNHEY and CDR2 is SVGAGI. The CDR3 runs 13 residues. Here the CDR3 DNA reads TGTGCCATCAGTTACGGCGCTGGGTATGGCTACACCATC. Protein sequence: CAISYGAGYGYTI.

To note about this clonotype: A much larger clone lies one base from this, so it may be a read error. The chain is built from TRBV4-3 and TRBJ1-5, with D possibly being TRBD1 (5 bases). The CDR3 extends over 15 amino acids. Looked up from germline, CDR1 is LGHNA and CDR2 is YSLEER. CDR3 sequence (DNA): TGCGCCAGGAGCCAAGAAGAGGGGCGGAATCAGCCCCAGCATTTT. Translating gives CARSQEEGRNQPQHF.

This clonotype was detected ten times or more. The chain links TRBV12-3 or TRBV12-4 to TRBJ2-4, with D tentatively TRBD1 (5 bases). This CDR3 comprises 14 residues. The V end lost 2 bases, the J end lost 4 bases, and 9 bases lay between the germline ends. CDR3 sequence: CASSLQGPKNIQYF. The CDR3 DNA sequence: TGTGCCAGCAGTTTACAGGGTCCTAAAAACATTCAGTACTTC.

This clonotype was seen only once. Likely a read error: the CDR3 ends without its conserved phenylalanine or tryptophan. This sequence joins TRBV11-2 and TRBJ2-4; D possibly corresponds to TRBD2 (6 bases). This CDR3 comprises 16 residues. The ends were cut back, 6 bases at V and 6 bases at J, with 21 bases in the middle. CDR1 and CDR2 from the germline V gene are SGHAT and FQNNGV. This CDR3 reads CASSPARGEVGNIQYL. The CDR3 DNA reads TGTGCCAGCAGTCCCGCCAGAGGGGAGGTCGGAAACATTCAGTACCTC.

Of note for this clonotype: This could be a read error, since a much larger clone is one nucleotide away. The V call is TRBV6-2 or TRBV6-3, the J call TRBJ2-5; D call uncertain. The CDR3 consists of 11 residues. Per germline, CDR1 MNHEY and CDR2 SVGEGT. This chain's CDR3 is CVSRKSETQYF. The CDR3 DNA is TGTGTCAGCAGAAAATCCGAGACCCAGTACTTC.

In its sample, this clonotype was seen many times. J is TRBJ1-5 and V is TRBV20-1; 9 nucleotides agree with TRBD1. The CDR3 spans 14 residues. V lost 3 bases to trimming and J lost 11 bases; unmatched junction nucleotides: 11. Germline assignment: CDR1 DFQATT and CDR2 SNEGSKA (reference sequence). DNA for the CDR3: TGCAGTGCTAGCCCCTCGACAGGGGGTGAAGCCCAGCATTTT. Translated: CSASPSTGGEAQHF.

In its sample, this clonotype was seen many times. The chain employs TRBV4-1 and TRBJ1-4; the D is unclear. From germline, CDR1 is MGHRA and CDR2 YSYEKL. The CDR3 loop spans 14 amino acids. V lost 4 bases to trimming and J lost 7 bases, with 13 bases between them. This chain's CDR3 is CASSLGGNLEKLFF. The DNA for the CDR3 is TGCGCCAGCAGCCTCGGCGGCAACCTTGAAAAACTGTTTTTT.